This T cell receptor (beta chain) was obtained from a study of T cells in Graves' hyperthyroidism and ophthalmopathy. Study observations and caveats: From stable hyperthyroidism, ophthalmopathy was set apart by a 13 V-J model. Among clonotypes expanded in thyroid above 0.001, most were also found in blood.

This clonotype has a count of ten or more. The target antigen is unknown. Amplified TCR beta CDR3 regions came from RNA transcripts. TCR CDR3 regions were first amplified by RT-PCR with HTBI primers. TCRdb re-analysed the multiplex PCR reads in MiXCR, keeping a single row per CDR3 protein. The sample includes approximately 300,000 distinct CDR3 sequences, about a sixth seen only once; the top ten take over 50%. The study included ophthalmopathy patients with Clinical Activity Score at least 3, NOSPECS grade at least 4 and duration under 3 months. V shed 6 bases and J 3 bases; nucleotides not matched to a gene: 10. This CDR3 contains 16 residues. CDR1 and CDR2 from the germline V gene are MDHEN and SYDVKM.

This TCR came from a woman aged 60-75 years with Graves' ophthalmopathy. Sequences were obtained from blood. The chain links TRBV28 to TRBJ1-4; 7 bases map to TRBD1. In DNA, the CDR3 is TGTGCCAGCAGCTCGGGGAGGCAGGGGGCTAATGAAAAACTGTTTTTT. It encodes CASSSGRQGANEKLFF.